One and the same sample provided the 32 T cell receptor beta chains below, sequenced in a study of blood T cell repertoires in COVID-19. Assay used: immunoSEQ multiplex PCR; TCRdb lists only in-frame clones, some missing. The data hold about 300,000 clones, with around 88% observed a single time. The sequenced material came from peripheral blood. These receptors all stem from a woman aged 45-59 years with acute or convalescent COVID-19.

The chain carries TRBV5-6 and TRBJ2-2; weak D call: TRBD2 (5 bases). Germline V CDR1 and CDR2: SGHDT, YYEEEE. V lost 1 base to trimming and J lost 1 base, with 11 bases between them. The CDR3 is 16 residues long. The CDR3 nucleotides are TGTGCCAGCAGCTTGTACGGGATAGTGAACACCGGGGAGCTGTTTTTT. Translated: CASSLYGIVNTGELFF.

The CDR3, as DNA: TGTGCCAGCAGCCGAACCCCTTTCAGTTTCGGACAGACATACGAGCAGTACTTC. It yields the protein CASSRTPFSFGQTYEQYF. The gene calls are TRBV14 and TRBJ2-7, with D possibly being TRBD1 (6 bases). The CDR3 covers 18 residues. V was cut by 4 bases and J by 4 bases, with 26 bases left in between. Germline V gene sequence: CDR1 SGHDN, CDR2 FVKESK. Full variable domain (outside the CDR3, taken from reference TRBV14 and TRBJ2-7): EAGVTQFPSHSVIEKGQTVTLRCDPISGHDNLYWYRRVMGKEIKFLLHFVKESKQDESGMPNNRFLAERTGGTYSTLKVQPAELEDSGVYFCASSRTPFSFGQTYEQYFGPGTRLTVT.

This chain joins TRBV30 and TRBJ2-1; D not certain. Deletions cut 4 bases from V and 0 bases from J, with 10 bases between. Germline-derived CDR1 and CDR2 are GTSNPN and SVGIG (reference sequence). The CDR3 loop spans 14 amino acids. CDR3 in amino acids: CAWTVGVSYNEQFF. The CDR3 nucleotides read TGTGCCTGGACGGTAGGAGTCTCCTACAATGAGCAGTTCTTC. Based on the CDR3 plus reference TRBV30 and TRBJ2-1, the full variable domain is SQTIHQWPATLVQPVGSPLSLECTVEGTSNPNLYWYRQAAGRGLQLLFYSVGIGQISSEVPQNLSASRPQDRQFILSSKKLLLSDSGFYLCAWTVGVSYNEQFFGPGTRLTVL.

CDR3: CASWPGGRQETQYF. CDR3 nucleotide sequence: TGTGCCAGCTGGCCCGGCGGGCGCCAAGAGACCCAGTACTTC. The chain is built from TRBV5-4 and TRBJ2-5; possible D gene TRBD2, 5 bases. In germline, CDR1 is SGHNT, CDR2 YYREEE (reference sequence). The germline V and J ends were trimmed by 7 bases and 1 base, with 14 bases remaining between them. The CDR3 runs 14 residues.

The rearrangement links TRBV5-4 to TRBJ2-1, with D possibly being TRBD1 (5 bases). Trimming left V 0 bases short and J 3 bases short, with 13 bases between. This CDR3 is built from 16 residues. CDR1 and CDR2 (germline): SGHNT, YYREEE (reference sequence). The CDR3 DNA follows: TGTGCCAGCAGCTTGGGATCCCCAGGGCTCTACAATGAGCAGTTCTTC. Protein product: CASSLGSPGLYNEQFF.

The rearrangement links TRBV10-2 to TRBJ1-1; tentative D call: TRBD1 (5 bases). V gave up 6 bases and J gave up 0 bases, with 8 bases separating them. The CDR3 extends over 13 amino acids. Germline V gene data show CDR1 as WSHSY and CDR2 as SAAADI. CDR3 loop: CASRGAMNTEAFF. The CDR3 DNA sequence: TGCGCCAGCAGAGGGGCTATGAACACTGAAGCTTTCTTT.

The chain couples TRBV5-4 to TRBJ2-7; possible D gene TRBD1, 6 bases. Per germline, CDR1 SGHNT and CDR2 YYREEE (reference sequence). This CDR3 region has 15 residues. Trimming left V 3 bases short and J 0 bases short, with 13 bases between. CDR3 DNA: TGTGCCAGCAGCTATAAGGGGGTGCCCTCCTACGAGCAGTACTTC. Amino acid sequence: CASSYKGVPSYEQYF.

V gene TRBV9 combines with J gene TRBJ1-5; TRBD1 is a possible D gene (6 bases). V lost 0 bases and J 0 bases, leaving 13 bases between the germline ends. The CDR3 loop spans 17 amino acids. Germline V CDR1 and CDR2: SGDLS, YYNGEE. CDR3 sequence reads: CASSVGGRADSNQPQHF. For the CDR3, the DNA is TGTGCCAGCAGCGTAGGGGGGCGGGCAGATAGCAATCAGCCCCAGCATTTT.

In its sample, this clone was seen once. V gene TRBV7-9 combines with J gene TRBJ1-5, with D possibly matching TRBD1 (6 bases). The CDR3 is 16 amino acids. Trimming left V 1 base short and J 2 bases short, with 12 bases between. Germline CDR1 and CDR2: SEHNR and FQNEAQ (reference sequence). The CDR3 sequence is CASSLGGGDGNQPQHF. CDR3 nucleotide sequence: TGTGCCAGCAGCTTAGGCGGGGGCGATGGCAATCAGCCCCAGCATTTT.

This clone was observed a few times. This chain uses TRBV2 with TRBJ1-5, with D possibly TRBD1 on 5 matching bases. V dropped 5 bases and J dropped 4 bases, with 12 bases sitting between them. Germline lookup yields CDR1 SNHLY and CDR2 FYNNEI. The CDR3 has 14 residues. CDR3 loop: CASSSWGGNQPQHF. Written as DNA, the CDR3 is TGTGCCAGCAGTTCATGGGGGGGTAATCAGCCCCAGCATTTT.

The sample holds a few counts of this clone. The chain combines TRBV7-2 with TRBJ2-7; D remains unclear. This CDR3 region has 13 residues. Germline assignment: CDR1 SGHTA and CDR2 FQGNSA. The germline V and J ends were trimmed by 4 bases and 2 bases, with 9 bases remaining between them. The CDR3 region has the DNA TGTGCCAGCAGCTACGGTTTGACCTACGAGCAGTACTTC. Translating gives CASSYGLTYEQYF.

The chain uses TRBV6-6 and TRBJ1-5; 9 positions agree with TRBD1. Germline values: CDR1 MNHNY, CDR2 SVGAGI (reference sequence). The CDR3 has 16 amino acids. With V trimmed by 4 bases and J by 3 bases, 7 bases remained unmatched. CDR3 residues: CASSLSTGGVNQPQHF. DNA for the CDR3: TGTGCCAGCAGTTTATCGACAGGGGGAGTCAATCAGCCCCAGCATTTT.

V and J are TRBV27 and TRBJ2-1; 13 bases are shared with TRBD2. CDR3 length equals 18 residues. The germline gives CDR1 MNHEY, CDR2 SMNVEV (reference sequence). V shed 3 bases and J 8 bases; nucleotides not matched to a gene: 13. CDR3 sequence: CASSFRAPGTSGVYEQFF. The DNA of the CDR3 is TGTGCCAGCAGTTTTCGGGCCCCCGGGACTAGCGGGGTTTATGAGCAGTTCTTC.

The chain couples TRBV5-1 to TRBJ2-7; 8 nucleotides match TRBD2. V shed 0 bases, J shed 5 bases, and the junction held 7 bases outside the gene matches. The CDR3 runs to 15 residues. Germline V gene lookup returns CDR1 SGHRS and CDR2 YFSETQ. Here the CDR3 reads CASSLEAGVGNEQYF. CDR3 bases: TGCGCCAGCAGCTTGGAAGCGGGAGTAGGAAACGAGCAGTACTTC.

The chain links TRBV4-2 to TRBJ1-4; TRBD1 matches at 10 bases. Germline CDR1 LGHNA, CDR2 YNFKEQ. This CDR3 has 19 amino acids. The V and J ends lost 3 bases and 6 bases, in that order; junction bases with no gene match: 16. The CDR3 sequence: CASSHWGSGQGPSDEKLFF. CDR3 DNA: TGTGCCAGCAGCCACTGGGGGTCGGGACAGGGGCCGTCTGATGAAAAACTGTTTTTT.

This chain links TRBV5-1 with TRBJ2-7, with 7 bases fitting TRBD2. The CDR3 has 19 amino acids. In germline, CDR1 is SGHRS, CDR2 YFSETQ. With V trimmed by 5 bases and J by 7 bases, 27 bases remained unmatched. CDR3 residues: CASSDGATSHPPLVREQYV. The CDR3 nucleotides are TGCGCCAGCAGTGACGGGGCGACTAGCCACCCCCCCCTGGTGAGGGAGCAGTACGTC.

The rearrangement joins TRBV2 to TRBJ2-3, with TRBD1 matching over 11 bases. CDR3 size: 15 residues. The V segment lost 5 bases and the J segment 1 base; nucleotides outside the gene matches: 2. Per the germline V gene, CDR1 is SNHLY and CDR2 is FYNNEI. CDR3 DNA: TGTGCCAGCAGTACGGGACAGGGGGGCACAGATACGCAGTATTTT. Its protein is CASSTGQGGTDTQYF.

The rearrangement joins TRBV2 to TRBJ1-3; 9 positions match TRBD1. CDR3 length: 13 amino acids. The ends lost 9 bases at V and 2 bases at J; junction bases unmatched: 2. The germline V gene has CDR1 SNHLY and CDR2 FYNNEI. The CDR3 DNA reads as TGTGCCAGTAGACAGGGGGCTGGAAACACCATATATTTT. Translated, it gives CASRQGAGNTIYF.

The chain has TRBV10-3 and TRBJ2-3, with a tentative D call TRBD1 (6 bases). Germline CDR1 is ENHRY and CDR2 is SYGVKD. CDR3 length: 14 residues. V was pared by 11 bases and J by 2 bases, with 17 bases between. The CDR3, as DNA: TGTGCCCTGGGGCAGGGGCTGGCCACAGATACGCAGTATTTT. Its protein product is CALGQGLATDTQYF.

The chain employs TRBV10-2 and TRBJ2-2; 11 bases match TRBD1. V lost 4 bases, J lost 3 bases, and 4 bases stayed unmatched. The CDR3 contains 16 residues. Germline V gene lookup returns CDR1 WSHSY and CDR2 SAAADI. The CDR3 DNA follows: TGCGCCAGCAGTGGTGGACAGGGGGCGCACACCGGGGAGCTGTTTTTT. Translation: CASSGGQGAHTGELFF.

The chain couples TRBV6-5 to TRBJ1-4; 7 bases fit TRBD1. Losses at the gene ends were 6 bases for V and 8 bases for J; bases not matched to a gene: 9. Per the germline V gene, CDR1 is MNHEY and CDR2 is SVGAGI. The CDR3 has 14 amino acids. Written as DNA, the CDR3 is TGTGCCAGCAGCACAGGGGAGGCTTACGAAAAACTGTTTTTT. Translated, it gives CASSTGEAYEKLFF.

The CDR3 loop reads CSASNPAGVQETQYF. The CDR3 DNA is TGCAGTGCTAGTAATCCAGCGGGGGTCCAAGAGACCCAGTACTTC. The chain joins TRBV20-1 to TRBJ2-5; 8 positions match TRBD2. Per the germline V gene, CDR1 is DFQATT and CDR2 is SNEGSKA (reference sequence). This CDR3 spans 15 amino acids. Trimming at V came to 3 bases and at J to 1 base, leaving 7 bases not matched to a gene.

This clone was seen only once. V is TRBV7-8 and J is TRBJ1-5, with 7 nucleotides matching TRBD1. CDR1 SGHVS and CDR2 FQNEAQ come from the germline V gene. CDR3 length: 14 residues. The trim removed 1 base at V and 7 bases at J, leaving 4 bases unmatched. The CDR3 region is CASSLGGGGQPQHF. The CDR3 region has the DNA TGTGCCAGCAGCTTAGGAGGGGGCGGACAGCCCCAGCATTTT.

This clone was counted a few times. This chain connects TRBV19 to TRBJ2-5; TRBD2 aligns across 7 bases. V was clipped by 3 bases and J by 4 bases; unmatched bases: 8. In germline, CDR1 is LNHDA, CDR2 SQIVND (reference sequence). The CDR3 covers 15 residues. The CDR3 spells CASSIPDRGRETQYF. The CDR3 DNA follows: TGTGCCAGTAGTATCCCCGACCGCGGGAGAGAGACCCAGTACTTC.

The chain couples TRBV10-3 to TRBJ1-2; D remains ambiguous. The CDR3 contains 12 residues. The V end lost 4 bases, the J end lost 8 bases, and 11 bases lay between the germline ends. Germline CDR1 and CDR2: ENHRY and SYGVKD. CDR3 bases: TGTGCCATCAGTGTTACATTCCAAGGCTACACCTTC. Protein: CAISVTFQGYTF.

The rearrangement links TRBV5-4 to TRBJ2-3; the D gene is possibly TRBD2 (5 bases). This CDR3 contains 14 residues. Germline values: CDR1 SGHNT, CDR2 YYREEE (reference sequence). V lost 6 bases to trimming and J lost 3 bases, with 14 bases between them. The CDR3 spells CASTRGIGTDTQYF. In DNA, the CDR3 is TGTGCCAGCACCCGAGGGATTGGAACAGATACGCAGTATTTT.

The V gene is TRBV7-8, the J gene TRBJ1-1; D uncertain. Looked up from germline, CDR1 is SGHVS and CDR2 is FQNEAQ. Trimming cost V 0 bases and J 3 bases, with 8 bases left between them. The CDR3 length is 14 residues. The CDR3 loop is CASSLARQDTEAFF. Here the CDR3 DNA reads TGTGCCAGCAGCTTAGCCAGGCAAGACACTGAAGCTTTCTTT.

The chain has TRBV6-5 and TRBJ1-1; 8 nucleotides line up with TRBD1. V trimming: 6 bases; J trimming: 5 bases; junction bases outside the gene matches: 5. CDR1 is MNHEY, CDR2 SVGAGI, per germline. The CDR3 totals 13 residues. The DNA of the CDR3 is TGTGCCAGCAGCCGCTACAGGGGGACTGAAGCTTTCTTT. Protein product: CASSRYRGTEAFF.

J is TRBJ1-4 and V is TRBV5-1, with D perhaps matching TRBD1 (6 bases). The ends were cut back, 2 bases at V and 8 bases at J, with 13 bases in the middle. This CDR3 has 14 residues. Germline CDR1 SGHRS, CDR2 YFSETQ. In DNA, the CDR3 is TGCGCCAGCAGCTTTGAAGGGGGTAGCGAAAAACTGTTTTTT. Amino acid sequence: CASSFEGGSEKLFF.

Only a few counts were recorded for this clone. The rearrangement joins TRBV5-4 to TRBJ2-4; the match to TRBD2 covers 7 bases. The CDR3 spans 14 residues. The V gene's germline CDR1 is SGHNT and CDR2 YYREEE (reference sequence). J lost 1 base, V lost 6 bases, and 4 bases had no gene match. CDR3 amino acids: CASTPGGAKNIQYF. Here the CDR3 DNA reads TGTGCCAGCACCCCCGGGGGGGCCAAAAACATTCAGTACTTC.

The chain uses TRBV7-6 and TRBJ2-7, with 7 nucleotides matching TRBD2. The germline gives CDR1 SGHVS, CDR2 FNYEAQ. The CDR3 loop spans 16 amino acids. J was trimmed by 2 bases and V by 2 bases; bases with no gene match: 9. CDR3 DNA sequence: TGTGCCAGCAGCTTAAGGGCAACTAGCGCTCCCTACGAGCAGTACTTC. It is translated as CASSLRATSAPYEQYF. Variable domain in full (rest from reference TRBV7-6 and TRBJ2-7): GAGVSQSPRYKVTKRGQDVALRCDPISGHVSLYWYRQALGQGPEFLTYFNYEAQQDKSGLPNDRFSAERPEGSISTLTIQRTEQRDSAMYRCASSLRATSAPYEQYFGPGTRLTVT.

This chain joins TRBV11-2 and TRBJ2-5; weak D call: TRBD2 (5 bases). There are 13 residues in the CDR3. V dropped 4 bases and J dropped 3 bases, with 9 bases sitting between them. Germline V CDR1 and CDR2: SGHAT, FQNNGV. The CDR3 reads CASSSPGEETQYF. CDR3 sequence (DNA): TGTGCCAGCAGCTCCCCCGGGGAAGAGACCCAGTACTTC. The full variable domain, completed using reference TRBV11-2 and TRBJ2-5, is EAGVAQSPRYKIIEKRQSVAFWCNPISGHATLYWYQQILGQGPKLLIQFQNNGVVDDSQLPKDRFSAERLKGVDSTLKIQPAKLEDSAVYLCASSSPGEETQYFGPGTRLLVL.